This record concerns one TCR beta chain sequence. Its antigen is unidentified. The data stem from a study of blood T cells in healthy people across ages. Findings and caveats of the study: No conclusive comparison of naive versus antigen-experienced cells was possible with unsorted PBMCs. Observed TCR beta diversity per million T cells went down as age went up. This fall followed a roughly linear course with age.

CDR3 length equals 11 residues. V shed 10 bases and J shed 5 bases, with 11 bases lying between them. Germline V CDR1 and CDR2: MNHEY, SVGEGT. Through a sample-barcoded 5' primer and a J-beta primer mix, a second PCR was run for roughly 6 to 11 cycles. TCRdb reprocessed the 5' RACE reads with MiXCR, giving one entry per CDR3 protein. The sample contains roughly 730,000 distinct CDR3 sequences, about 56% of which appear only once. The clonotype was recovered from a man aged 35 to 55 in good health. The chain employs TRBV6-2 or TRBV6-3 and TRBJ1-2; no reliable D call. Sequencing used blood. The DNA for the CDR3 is TGTGCCATCCTCGCGGCATATGGCTACACCTTC. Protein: CAILAAYGYTF.